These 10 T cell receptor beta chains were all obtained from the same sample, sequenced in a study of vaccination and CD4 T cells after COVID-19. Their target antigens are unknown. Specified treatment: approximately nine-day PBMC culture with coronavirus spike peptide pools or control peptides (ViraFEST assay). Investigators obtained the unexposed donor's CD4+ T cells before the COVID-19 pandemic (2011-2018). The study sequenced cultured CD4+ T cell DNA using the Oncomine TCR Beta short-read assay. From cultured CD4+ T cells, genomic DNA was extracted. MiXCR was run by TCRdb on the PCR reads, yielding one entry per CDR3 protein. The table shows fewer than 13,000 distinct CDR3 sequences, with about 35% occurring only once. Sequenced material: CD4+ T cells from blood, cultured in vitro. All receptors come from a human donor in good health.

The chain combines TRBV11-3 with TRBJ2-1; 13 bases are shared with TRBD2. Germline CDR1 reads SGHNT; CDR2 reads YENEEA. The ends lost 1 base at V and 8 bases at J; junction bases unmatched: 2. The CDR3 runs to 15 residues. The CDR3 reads CASSLGTSGSDEQFF. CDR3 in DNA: TGTGCCAGCAGCTTAGGGACTAGCGGGAGCGATGAGCAGTTCTTC.

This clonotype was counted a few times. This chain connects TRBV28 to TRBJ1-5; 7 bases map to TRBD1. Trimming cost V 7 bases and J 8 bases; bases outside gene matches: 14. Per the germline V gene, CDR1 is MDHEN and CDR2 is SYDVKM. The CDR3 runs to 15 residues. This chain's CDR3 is CASTRQGRPSEPQHF. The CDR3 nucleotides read TGTGCCAGCACCCGACAGGGCCGCCCGTCGGAGCCCCAGCATTTT.

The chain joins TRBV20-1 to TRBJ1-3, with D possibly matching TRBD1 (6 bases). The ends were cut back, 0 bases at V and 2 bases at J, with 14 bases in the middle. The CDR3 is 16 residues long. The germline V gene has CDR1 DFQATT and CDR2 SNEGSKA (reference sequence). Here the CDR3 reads CSARDPSKGAGNTIYF. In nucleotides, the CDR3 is TGCAGTGCTAGAGACCCCTCGAAGGGGGCTGGAAACACCATATATTTT.

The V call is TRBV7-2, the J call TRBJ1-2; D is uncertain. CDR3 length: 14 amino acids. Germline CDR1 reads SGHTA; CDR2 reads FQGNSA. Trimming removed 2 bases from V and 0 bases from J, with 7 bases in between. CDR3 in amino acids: CASSLSGSNYGYTF. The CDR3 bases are TGTGCCAGCAGCTTATCCGGGTCTAACTATGGCTACACCTTC.

The CDR3 sequence is CASSISTGTGGTEAFF. The CDR3 region has the DNA TGTGCCAGTAGCATAAGCACCGGGACAGGGGGCACTGAAGCTTTCTTT. This chain links TRBV19 with TRBJ1-1; TRBD1 matches at 11 bases. The CDR3 has 16 amino acids. J gave up 4 bases and V 6 bases, and 10 bases lay outside the gene matches. The germline CDR1 and CDR2 sequences are LNHDA and SQIVND (reference sequence). The full variable domain, its missing parts supplied by reference TRBV19 and TRBJ1-1, is DGGITQSPKYLFRKEGQNVTLSCEQNLNHDAMYWYRQDPGQGLRLIYYSQIVNDFQKGDIAEGYSVSREKKESFPLTVTSAQKNPTAFYLCASSISTGTGGTEAFFGQGTRLTVV.

CDR3 coding DNA: TGTGCCAGCAGCTTGCCTACACAAGGGCAAACTGAAGCTTTCTTT. It translates to CASSLPTQGQTEAFF. This chain connects TRBV4-2 to TRBJ1-1; D is uncertain. The germline V gene encodes CDR1 LGHNA and CDR2 YNFKEQ. Between the trimmed V and J ends, which lost 5 bases and 5 bases, there was a span of 18 bases. The CDR3 is made up of 15 amino acids.

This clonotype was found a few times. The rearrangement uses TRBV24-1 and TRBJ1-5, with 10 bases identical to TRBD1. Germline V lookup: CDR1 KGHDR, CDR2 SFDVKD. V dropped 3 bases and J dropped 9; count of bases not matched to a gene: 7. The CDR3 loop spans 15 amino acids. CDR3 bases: TGTGCCACCAGTGATCAAGGACAGGGGGAGATGCCCCAGCATTTT. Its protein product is CATSDQGQGEMPQHF.

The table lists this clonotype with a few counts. The CDR3 DNA reads as TGCAGCGTAAAGGGGGCTGGGCAGCCCCAGCATTTT. It is translated as CSVKGAGQPQHF. The chain couples TRBV29-1 to TRBJ1-5; 7 bases fit TRBD1. The V and J ends lost 6 bases and 7 bases, in that order; junction bases with no gene match: 6. There are 12 residues in the CDR3. The germline V gene encodes CDR1 SQVTM and CDR2 ANQGSEA.

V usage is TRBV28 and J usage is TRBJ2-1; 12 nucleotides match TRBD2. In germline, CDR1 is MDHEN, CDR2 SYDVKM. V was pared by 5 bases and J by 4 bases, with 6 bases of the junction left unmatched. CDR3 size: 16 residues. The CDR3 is CASSEHGTSGYNEQFF. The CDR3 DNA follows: TGTGCCAGCAGTGAACACGGGACTAGCGGGTACAATGAGCAGTTCTTC.

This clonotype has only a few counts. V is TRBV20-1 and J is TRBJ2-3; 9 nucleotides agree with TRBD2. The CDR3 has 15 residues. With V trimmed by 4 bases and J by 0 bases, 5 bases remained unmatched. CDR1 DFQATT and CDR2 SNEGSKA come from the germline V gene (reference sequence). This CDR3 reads CSAIKAGGSTDTQYF. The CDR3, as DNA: TGCAGTGCTATAAAGGCGGGAGGGAGCACAGATACGCAGTATTTT.